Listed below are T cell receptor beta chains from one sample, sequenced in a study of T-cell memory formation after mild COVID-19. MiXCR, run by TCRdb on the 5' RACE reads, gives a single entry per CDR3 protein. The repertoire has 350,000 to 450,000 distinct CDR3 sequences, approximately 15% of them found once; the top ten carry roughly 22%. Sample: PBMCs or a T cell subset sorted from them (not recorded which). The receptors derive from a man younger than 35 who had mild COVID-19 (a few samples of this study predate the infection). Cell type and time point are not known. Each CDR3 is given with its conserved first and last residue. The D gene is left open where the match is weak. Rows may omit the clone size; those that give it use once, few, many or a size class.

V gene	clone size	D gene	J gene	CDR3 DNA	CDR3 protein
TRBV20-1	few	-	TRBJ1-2	TGCAGTGCCTCGACAAATAACTATGGCTACACCTTC	CSASTNNYGYTF
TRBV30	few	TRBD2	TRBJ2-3	TGTGCCTGGAGCATTCCCGGGACTAGCGGGGTGGGAGATACGCAGTATTTT	CAWSIPGTSGVGDTQYF
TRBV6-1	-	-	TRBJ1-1	TGTGCCAGCAGCCGGCCGGGGGCGAAGGGAACTGAAGCTTTCTTT	CASSRPGAKGTEAFF
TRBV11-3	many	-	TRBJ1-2	TGTGCCAGCAGCCCCCGGGACGGCTATGGCTACACCTTC	CASSPRDGYGYTF
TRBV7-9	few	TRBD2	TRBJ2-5	TGTGCCAGCAGCGCGGGCCTAGCGGGGGGGCGAGAGACCCAGTACTTC	CASSAGLAGGRETQYF
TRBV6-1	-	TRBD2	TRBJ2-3	TGTGCCAGCAGTGTCTATGGACTAGCGGATACGCAGTATTTT	CASSVYGLADTQYF
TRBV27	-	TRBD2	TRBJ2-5	TGTGCCAGCAGTTTATACGTCCCTAGCGGGGCCATCCAAGAGACCCAGTACTTC	CASSLYVPSGAIQETQYF
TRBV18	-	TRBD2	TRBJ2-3	TGTGCCAGCTCACCATTTTCAGGACTAGCGGGGGGCACAGATACGCAGTATTTT	CASSPFSGLAGGTDTQYF
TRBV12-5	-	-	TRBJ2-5	TGTGCTAGTGGTTACGGTTTGCGGGGAGTTGGAGAGACCCAGTACTTC	CASGYGLRGVGETQYF
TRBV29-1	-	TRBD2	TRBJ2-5	TGCAGCGTTGGGAGAGATTGGACTAGCGGGGAAGAGACCCAGTACTTC	CSVGRDWTSGEETQYF
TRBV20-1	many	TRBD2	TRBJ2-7	TGCAGTGCTAGAGATATAGCGGGGGGCCCTATCTACGAGCAGTACTTC	CSARDIAGGPIYEQYF
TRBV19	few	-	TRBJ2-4	TGTGCCAGTAGTGGGGGCACAGACGGAAACATTCAGTACTTC	CASSGGTDGNIQYF
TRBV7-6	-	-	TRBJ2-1	TGTGCCAGCAGCCCTGGGTCAGTTGGTGAGCAGTTCTTC	CASSPGSVGEQFF
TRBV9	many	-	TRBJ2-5	TGTGCCAGCAGCGCGCTTAGGGGCCCAGAGACCCAGTACTTC	CASSALRGPETQYF
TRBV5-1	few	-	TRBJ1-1	TGCGCCAGCAGCGTACCACAGGGAGAGGGCACTGAAGCTTTCTTT	CASSVPQGEGTEAFF
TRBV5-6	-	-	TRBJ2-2	TGTGCCAGCAGCTGGGGGGGACACCTCGCCGGGGAGCTGTTTTTT	CASSWGGHLAGELFF
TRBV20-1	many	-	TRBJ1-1	TGCAGTGCTAGAGCTGGCACTGAAGCTTTCTTT	CSARAGTEAFF
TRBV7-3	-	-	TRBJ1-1	TGTGCCAGCAGGTACGGGGGATCGAACACTGAAGCTTTCTTT	CASRYGGSNTEAFF
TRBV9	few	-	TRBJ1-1	TGTGCCAGCAGCGGATCTAATGGACTTGAAGCTTTCTTT	CASSGSNGLEAFF
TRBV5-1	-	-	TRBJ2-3	TGCGCCAGCAGCTTGGGGAGCGGTACTAGCACAGATACGCAGTATTTT	CASSLGSGTSTDTQYF
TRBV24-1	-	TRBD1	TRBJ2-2	TGTGCCACCAGTGATGGGGGACAGGGTCATCTCGGGGAGCTGTTTTTT	CATSDGGQGHLGELFF
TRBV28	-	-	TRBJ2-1	TGTGCCAGCAGTACGACGCGCTACAATGAGCAGTTCTTC	CASSTTRYNEQFF
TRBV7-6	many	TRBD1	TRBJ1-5	TGTGCCAGCAGCTCCGGGGACAGCCACCAGCATTTT	CASSSGDSHQHF
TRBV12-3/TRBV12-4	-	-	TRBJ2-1	TGTGCCAGCACCACGAGAGGCTCCTACAATGAGCAGTTCTTC	CASTTRGSYNEQFF
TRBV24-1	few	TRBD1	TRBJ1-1	TGTGCCACCACGAGTTCAGGGGGGACTGAAGCTTTCTTT	CATTSSGGTEAFF
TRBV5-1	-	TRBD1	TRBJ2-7	TGCGCCAGCAGCAAGACAGGGGGCATCTCCTACGAGCAGTACTTC	CASSKTGGISYEQYF
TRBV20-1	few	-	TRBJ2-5	TGCAGTGCTGCTACGGCAGGGGCTGAGACCCAGTACTTC	CSAATAGAETQYF